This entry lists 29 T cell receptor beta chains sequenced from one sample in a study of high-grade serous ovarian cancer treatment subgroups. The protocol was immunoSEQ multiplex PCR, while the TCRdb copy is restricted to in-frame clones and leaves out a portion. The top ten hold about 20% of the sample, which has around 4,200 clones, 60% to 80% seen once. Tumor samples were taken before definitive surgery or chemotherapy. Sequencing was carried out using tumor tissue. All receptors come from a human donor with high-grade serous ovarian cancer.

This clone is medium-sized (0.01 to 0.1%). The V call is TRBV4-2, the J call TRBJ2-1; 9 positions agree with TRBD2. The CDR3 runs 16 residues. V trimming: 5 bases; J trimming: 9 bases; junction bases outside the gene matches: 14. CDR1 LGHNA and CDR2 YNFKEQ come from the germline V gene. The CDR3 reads CASSGWEGGRAGEQFF. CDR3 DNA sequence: TGTGCCAGCAGCGGCTGGGAGGGCGGGAGGGCAGGTGAGCAGTTCTTC.

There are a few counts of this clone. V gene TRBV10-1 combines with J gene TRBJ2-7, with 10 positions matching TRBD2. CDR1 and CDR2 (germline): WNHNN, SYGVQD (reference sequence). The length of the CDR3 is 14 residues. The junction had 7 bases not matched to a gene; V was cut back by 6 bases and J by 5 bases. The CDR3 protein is CASRPSGRRDEQYF. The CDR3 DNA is TGCGCCAGCAGACCTAGCGGGAGAAGGGACGAGCAGTACTTC.

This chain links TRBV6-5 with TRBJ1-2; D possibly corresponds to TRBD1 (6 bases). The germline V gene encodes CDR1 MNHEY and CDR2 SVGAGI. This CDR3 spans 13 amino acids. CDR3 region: CAGARSSKDGYTF. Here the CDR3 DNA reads TGTGCGGGGGCGAGATCCTCCAAGGATGGCTACACCTTC.

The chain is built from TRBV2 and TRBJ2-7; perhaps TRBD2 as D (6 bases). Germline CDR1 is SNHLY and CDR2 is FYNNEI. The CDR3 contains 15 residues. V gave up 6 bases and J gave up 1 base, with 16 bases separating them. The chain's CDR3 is CASRRLNGGSYEQYF. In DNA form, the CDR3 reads TGTGCCAGCAGGAGACTGAACGGGGGTTCCTACGAGCAGTACTTC.

The CDR3 bases are TGCGCCAGCAGCTTTGGTGACACGCAGTATTTT. Protein product: CASSFGDTQYF. The chain is built from TRBV5-1 and TRBJ2-3, with D hard to call. This CDR3 has 11 residues. Looked up from germline, CDR1 is SGHRS and CDR2 is YFSETQ. Trimming took off 2 bases at V and 9 bases at J, with 7 bases between the two ends.

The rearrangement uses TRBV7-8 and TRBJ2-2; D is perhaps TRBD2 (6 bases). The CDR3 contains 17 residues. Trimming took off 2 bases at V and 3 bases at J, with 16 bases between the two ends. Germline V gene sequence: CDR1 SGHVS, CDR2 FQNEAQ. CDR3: CASSLLGGAGDTGELFF. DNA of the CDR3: TGTGCCAGCAGCTTATTAGGCGGGGCAGGCGACACCGGGGAGCTGTTTTTT.

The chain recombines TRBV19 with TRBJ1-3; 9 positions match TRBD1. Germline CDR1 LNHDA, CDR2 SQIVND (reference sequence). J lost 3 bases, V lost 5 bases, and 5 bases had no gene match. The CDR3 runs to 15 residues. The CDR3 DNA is TGTGCCAGTAGTGGCCGACAGGGGGGTGGAAACACCATATATTTT. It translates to CASSGRQGGGNTIYF.

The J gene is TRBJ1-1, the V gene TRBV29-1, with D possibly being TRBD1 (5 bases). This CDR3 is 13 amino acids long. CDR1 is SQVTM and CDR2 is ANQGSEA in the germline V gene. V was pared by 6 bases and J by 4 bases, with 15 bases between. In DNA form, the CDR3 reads TGCAGCGTGAGCCGGGACCGCGCCACTGAAGCTTTCTTT. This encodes CSVSRDRATEAFF.

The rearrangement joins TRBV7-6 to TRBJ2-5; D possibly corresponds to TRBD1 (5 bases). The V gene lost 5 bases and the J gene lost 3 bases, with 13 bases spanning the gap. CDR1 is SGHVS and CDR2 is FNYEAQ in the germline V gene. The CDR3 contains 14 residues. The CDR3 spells CASSPRPGKETQYF. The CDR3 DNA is TGTGCCAGCAGCCCCCGGCCAGGGAAAGAGACCCAGTACTTC.

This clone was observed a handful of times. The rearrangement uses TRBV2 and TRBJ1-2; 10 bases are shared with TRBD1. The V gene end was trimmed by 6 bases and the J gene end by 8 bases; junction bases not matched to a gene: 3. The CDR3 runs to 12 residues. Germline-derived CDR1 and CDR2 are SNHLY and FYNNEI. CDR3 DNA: TGTGCCAGCAGGACAGGGGGCCTCGGCTACACCTTC. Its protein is CASRTGGLGYTF.

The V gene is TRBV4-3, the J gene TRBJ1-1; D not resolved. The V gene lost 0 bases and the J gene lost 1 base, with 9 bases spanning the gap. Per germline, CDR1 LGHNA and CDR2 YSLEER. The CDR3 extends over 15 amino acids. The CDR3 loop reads CASSQEMGWNTEAFF. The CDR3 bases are TGCGCCAGCAGCCAAGAAATGGGTTGGAACACTGAAGCTTTCTTT.

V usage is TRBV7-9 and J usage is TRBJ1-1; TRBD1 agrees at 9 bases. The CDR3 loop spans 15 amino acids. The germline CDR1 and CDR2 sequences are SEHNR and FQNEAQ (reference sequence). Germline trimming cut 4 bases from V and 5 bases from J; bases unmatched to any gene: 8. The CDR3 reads CASSSLTGGETEAFF. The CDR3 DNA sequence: TGTGCCAGCAGCTCGTTGACAGGGGGGGAGACTGAAGCTTTCTTT.

CDR3 DNA sequence: TGTGCCAGCAGCAGGACAGGGACCTATGGCTACACCTTC. It translates to CASSRTGTYGYTF. This sequence joins TRBV7-9 and TRBJ1-2; TRBD1 matches 8 bases. This CDR3 has 13 residues. The ends lost 5 bases at V and 4 bases at J; junction bases unmatched: 3. Germline values: CDR1 SEHNR, CDR2 FQNEAQ (reference sequence).

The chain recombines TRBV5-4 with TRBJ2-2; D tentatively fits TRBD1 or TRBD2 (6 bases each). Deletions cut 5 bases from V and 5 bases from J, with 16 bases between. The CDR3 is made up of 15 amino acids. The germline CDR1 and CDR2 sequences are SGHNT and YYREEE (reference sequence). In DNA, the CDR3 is TGTGCCAGCAGTCGCTCGGAGGGGGGTACCGGGGAGCTGTTTTTT. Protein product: CASSRSEGGTGELFF.

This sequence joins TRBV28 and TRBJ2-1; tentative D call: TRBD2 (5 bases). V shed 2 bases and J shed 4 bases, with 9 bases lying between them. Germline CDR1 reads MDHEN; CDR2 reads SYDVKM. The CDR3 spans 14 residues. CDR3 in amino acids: CASSLLAQYNEQFF. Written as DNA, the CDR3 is TGTGCCAGCAGTTTACTAGCTCAATACAATGAGCAGTTCTTC. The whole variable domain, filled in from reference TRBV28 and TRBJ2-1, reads DVKVTQSSRYLVKRTGEKVFLECVQDMDHENMFWYRQDPGLGLRLIYFSYDVKMKEKGDIPEGYSVSREKKERFSLILESASTNQTSMYLCASSLLAQYNEQFFGPGTRLTVL.

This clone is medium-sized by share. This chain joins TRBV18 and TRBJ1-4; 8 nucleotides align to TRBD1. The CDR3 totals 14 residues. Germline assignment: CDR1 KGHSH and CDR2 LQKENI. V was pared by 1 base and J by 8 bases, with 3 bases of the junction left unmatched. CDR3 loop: CASSPQGQEEKLFF. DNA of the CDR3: TGTGCCAGCTCACCACAGGGACAGGAAGAAAAACTGTTTTTT.

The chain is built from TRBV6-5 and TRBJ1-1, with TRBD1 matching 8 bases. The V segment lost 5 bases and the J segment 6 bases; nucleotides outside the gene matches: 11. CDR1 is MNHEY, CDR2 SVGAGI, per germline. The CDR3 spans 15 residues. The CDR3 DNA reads TGTGCCAGCAGTCCTACCGGGACAGGCGGGGCTGAAGCTTTCTTT. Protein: CASSPTGTGGAEAFF.

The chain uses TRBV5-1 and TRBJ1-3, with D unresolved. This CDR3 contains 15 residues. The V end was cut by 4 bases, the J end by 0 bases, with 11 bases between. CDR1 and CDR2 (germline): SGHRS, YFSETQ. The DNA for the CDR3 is TGCGCCAGCAGCCCGCCAACCGGCTCTGGAAACACCATATATTTT. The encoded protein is CASSPPTGSGNTIYF.

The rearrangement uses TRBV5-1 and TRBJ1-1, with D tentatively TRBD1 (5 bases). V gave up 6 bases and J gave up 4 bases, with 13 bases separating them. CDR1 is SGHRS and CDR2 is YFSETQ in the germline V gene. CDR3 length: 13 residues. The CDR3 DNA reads TGCGCCAGCAACCTCCCAGGGAGCACTGAAGCTTTCTTT. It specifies CASNLPGSTEAFF.

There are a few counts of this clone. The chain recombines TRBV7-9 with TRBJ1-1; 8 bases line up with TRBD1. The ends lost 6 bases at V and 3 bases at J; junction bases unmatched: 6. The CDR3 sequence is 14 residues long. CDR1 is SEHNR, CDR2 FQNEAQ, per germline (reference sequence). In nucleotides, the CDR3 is TGTGCCAGCAGACCCCGGACAGGGCACACTGAAGCTTTCTTT. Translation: CASRPRTGHTEAFF.

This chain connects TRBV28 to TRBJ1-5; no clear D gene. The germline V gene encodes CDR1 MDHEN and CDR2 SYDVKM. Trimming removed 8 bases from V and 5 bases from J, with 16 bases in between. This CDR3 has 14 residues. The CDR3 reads CASDPVGRDQPQHF. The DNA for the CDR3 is TGTGCCAGCGACCCGGTCGGAAGGGATCAGCCCCAGCATTTT.

In DNA form, the CDR3 reads TGTGCCACTATAACCCCAGGGTCGAAAAACTATGGCTACACCTTC. Translating it yields CATITPGSKNYGYTF. The rearrangement uses TRBV2 and TRBJ1-2, with D tentatively TRBD1 (5 bases). The CDR3 is 15 amino acids. Trimming cost V 10 bases and J 2 bases, with 20 bases left between them. Germline values: CDR1 SNHLY, CDR2 FYNNEI.

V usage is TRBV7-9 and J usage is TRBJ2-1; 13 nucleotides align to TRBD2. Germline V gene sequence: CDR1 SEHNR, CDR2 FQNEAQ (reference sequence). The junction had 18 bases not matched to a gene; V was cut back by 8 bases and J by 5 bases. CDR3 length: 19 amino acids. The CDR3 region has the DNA TGTGCCAGCGATATAGGGGGCCTGACTAGCGGGAGGAGGAACAATGAGCAGTTCTTC. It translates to CASDIGGLTSGRRNNEQFF.

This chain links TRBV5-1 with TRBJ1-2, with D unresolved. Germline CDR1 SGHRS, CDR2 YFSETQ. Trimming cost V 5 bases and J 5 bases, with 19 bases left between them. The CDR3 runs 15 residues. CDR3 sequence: CASRATPGSEYGYTF. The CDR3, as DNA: TGCGCCAGCAGGGCGACGCCGGGGTCGGAGTATGGCTACACCTTC.

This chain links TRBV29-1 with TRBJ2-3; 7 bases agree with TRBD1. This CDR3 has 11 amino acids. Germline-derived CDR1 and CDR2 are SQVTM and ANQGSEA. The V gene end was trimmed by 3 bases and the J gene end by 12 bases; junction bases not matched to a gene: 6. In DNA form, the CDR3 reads TGCAGCGTTGACCGGGACAGAAATCAGTATTTT. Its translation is CSVDRDRNQYF.

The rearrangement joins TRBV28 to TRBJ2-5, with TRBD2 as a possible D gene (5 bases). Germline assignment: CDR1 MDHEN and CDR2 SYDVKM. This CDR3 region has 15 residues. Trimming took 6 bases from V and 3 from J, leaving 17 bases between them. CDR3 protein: CASSLRGSGKETQYF. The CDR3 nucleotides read TGTGCCAGCAGCCTCCGTGGGTCGGGAAAAGAGACCCAGTACTTC.

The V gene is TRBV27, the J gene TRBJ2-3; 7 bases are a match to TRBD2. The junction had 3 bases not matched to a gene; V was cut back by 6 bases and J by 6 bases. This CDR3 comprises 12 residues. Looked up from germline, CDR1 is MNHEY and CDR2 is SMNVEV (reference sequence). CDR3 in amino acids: CASRRGWDTQYF. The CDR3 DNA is TGTGCCAGCAGGCGGGGGTGGGATACGCAGTATTTT.

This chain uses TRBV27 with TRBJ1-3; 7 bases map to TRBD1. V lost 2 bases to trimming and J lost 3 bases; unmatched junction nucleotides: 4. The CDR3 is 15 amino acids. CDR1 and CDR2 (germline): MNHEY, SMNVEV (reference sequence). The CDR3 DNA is TGTGCCAGCAGTTTAAAACAGGGGTTTGGAAACACCATATATTTT. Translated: CASSLKQGFGNTIYF.

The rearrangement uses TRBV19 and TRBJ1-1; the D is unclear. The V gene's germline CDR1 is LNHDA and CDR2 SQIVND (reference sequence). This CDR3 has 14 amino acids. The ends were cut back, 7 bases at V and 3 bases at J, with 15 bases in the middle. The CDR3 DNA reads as TGTGCCAGTACCGCGAGGGTAACGGACACTGAAGCTTTCTTT. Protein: CASTARVTDTEAFF.